The 8 T cell receptor beta chains below come from one sample, sequenced in a study of T cells in Graves' hyperthyroidism and ophthalmopathy. RNA transcripts provided the source from which TCR beta CDR3 regions were amplified. TCR CDR3 regions were first amplified by RT-PCR with HTBI primers. TCRdb ran MiXCR on the multiplex PCR reads and lists one entry per CDR3 protein. The sample has fewer than 650,000 distinct CDR3 sequences, approximately 14% seen once. Material: blood. These receptors were obtained from a woman younger than 45 with Graves' hyperthyroidism that later progressed to Graves' ophthalmopathy.

This clonotype was observed at least ten times. The chain links TRBV5-1 to TRBJ2-2; 10 bases match TRBD1. With V trimmed by 1 base and J by 4 bases, 1 base remained unmatched. CDR1 is SGHRS, CDR2 YFSETQ, per germline. This CDR3 is built from 15 residues. CDR3 loop: CASSLWTGGTGELFF. Written as DNA, the CDR3 is TGCGCCAGCAGCTTGTGGACAGGGGGCACCGGGGAGCTGTTTTTT. The variable domain in full, completed from reference TRBV5-1 and TRBJ2-2, reads KAGVTQTPRYLIKTRGQQVTLSCSPISGHRSVSWYQQTPGQGLQFLFEYFSETQRNKGNFPGRFSGRQFSNSRSEMNVSTLELGDSALYLCASSLWTGGTGELFFGEGSRLTVL.

The table lists this clonotype with a few counts. The junction differs from germline at one of its ends, possibly a read error. The chain has TRBV6-2 or TRBV6-3 and TRBJ2-7; D is perhaps TRBD1 (6 bases). CDR1 is MNHEY, CDR2 SVGEGT, per germline. CDR3 length: 15 amino acids. CDR3 DNA sequence: TGTGTCAGCAGCCCTTCCCTGGGGACACCCTACGAGCAGTACTTC. It encodes CVSSPSLGTPYEQYF.

The V gene is TRBV5-5, the J gene TRBJ2-6; D is perhaps TRBD1 (6 bases). This CDR3 region has 17 residues. The V and J ends lost 2 bases and 0 bases respectively, with 12 bases between them. Germline values: CDR1 SGHKS, CDR2 YYEKEE (reference sequence). The CDR3 spells CASSFDRFPSGANVLTF. The CDR3 bases are TGTGCCAGCAGCTTCGACAGGTTTCCCTCTGGGGCCAACGTCCTGACTTTC.

A word on this clonotype: A much larger clone differs from this one at a single base, so this may be a read error. This rearrangement joins TRBV28 to TRBJ1-2, with D unclear. The germline gives CDR1 MDHEN, CDR2 SYDVKM. This CDR3 is built from 13 residues. CDR3 bases: TGTGCCAGCAGTTCCTCCGACTTAGATGGCCACACCTTC. Its translation is CASSSSDLDGHTF.

As for this clonotype: This may be a read error, as it is one base from a much larger clone. This chain connects TRBV11-2 to TRBJ2-7; D is perhaps TRBD1 or TRBD2 (5 bases each). Germline CDR1 is SGHAT and CDR2 is FQNNGV. Trimming took 4 bases from V and 7 from J, leaving 26 bases between them. CDR3 length: 17 residues. CDR3 sequence reads: CASSSTTTRHPGAEQYF. The CDR3 DNA is TGTGCCAGCAGCTCGACCACGACACGACACCCCGGGGCTGAGCAGTACTTC.

The rearrangement links TRBV19 to TRBJ1-5; no clear D gene. The V gene lost 0 bases and the J gene lost 0 bases, with 12 bases spanning the gap. This CDR3 is built from 17 residues. Germline loops: CDR1 LNHDA, CDR2 SQIVND (reference sequence). This CDR3 reads CASSIDFGSDSNQPQHF. CDR3 coding DNA: TGTGCCAGTAGTATAGATTTCGGGAGCGATAGCAATCAGCCCCAGCATTTT.

This sequence joins TRBV27 and TRBJ1-4; no reliable D call. V was clipped by 5 bases and J by 1 base, with 11 bases between them. There are 15 residues in the CDR3. CDR1 is MNHEY, CDR2 SMNVEV, per germline (reference sequence). The CDR3 coding sequence is TGTGCCAGCAGTCCTACCCGCGTAACTAATGAAAAACTGTTTTTT. Protein sequence: CASSPTRVTNEKLFF.

This clonotype was seen at least ten times. The CDR3 coding sequence is TGTGCCAGCAGTTCATATCAGCCCCAGCATTTT. Its protein is CASSSYQPQHF. This sequence joins TRBV6-1 and TRBJ1-5; D unclear. Germline V lookup: CDR1 MNHNS, CDR2 SASEGT. The CDR3 spans 11 residues. V lost 5 bases and J lost 5, with 4 bases in between.